A selection of T cell receptor beta chains follows, all from one sample in a study of T cells in narcolepsy. This table comes from immunoSEQ multiplex PCR, and its TCRdb copy is limited to in-frame clones, with some not included. The table has around 19,000 clones, under 85% seen once. What was sequenced was memory (CD45RA-) CD4+ T cells from blood. Receptors originate from a human donor in good health. Both conserved end residues are part of each CDR3.

V gene: TRBV5-5; J gene: TRBJ2-7; CDR3 protein: CASSLGPGTAITYEQYF
V gene: TRBV6-5; J gene: TRBJ1-6; CDR3 protein: CASSYQGSNSPLHF
V gene: TRBV10-3; J gene: TRBJ2-5; CDR3 protein: CAIRETSGRDETQYF
V gene: TRBV9; J gene: TRBJ2-5; CDR3 protein: CASSVGPGLAGGDQETQYF
V gene: TRBV7-2; J gene: TRBJ1-5; CDR3 protein: CASTEGGNQPQHF
V gene: TRBV9; J gene: TRBJ2-7; CDR3 protein: CASSVAGLESYEQYF
V gene: TRBV20-1; J gene: TRBJ1-1; CDR3 protein: CSARDLGAFF
V gene: TRBV10-3; J gene: TRBJ1-5; CDR3 protein: CASGQANQPQHF
V gene: TRBV19; J gene: TRBJ2-7; CDR3 protein: CARGEYEQYF
V gene: TRBV28; J gene: TRBJ1-2; CDR3 protein: CASSYTGGSYGYTF
V gene: TRBV30; J gene: TRBJ2-2; CDR3 protein: CACGGRVAGELFF
V gene: TRBV5-4; J gene: TRBJ2-5; CDR3 protein: CANSGIGQETQYF
V gene: TRBV5-6; J gene: TRBJ2-4; CDR3 protein: CASSSTGPIQYF
V gene: TRBV4-2; J gene: TRBJ2-7; CDR3 protein: CASSQWSGGVYEQYF
V gene: TRBV5-5; J gene: TRBJ2-2; CDR3 protein: CASSFNTGELFF
V gene: TRBV29-1; J gene: TRBJ2-5; CDR3 protein: CSLTEGWETQYF
V gene: TRBV4-1; J gene: TRBJ1-2; CDR3 protein: CASSPYGYTF
V gene: TRBV7-8; J gene: TRBJ2-7; CDR3 protein: CASSPSSSAQPRYEQYF
V gene: TRBV6-6; J gene: TRBJ1-1; CDR3 protein: CASSPYVKNTEAFF
V gene: TRBV10-3; J gene: TRBJ1-2; CDR3 protein: CAISVEGGYTF
V gene: TRBV2; J gene: TRBJ1-2; CDR3 protein: CASTPFRTGGSGYTF
V gene: TRBV28; J gene: TRBJ2-7; CDR3 protein: CASSSPSGGPTYEQYF
V gene: TRBV6-6; J gene: TRBJ2-1; CDR3 protein: CASSYPDSYNEQFF
V gene: TRBV4-3; J gene: TRBJ2-1; CDR3 protein: CASSQATLAGGGHEQFF
V gene: TRBV5-5; J gene: TRBJ1-4; CDR3 protein: CASSRGVPGMATNEKLFF
V gene: TRBV4-3; J gene: TRBJ2-2; CDR3 protein: CASSQVSGYTGELFF
V gene: TRBV28; J gene: TRBJ1-6; CDR3 protein: CASKVGYNSPLHF
V gene: TRBV11-1; J gene: TRBJ2-5; CDR3 protein: CASSLGQGAWETQYF
V gene: TRBV9; J gene: TRBJ2-6; CDR3 protein: CASSAWRSGANVLTF
V gene: TRBV7-9; J gene: TRBJ1-2; CDR3 protein: CASSRGQELYGYTF
V gene: TRBV30; J gene: TRBJ1-6; CDR3 protein: CAWIRGRGGSYNSPLHF
V gene: TRBV7-2; J gene: TRBJ2-4; CDR3 protein: CASSFLPGQGPPSGYF
V gene: TRBV5-6; J gene: TRBJ2-7; CDR3 protein: CASSLEGPYEQYF
V gene: TRBV7-3; J gene: TRBJ2-2; CDR3 protein: CASSDTRKNTGELFF
V gene: TRBV7-9; J gene: TRBJ2-7; CDR3 protein: CASSLDGGSYEQYF
V gene: TRBV7-3; J gene: TRBJ1-6; CDR3 protein: CASSSTGYNSPLHF
V gene: TRBV5-1; J gene: TRBJ2-3; CDR3 protein: CASMQGGGVGDTQYF
V gene: TRBV4-2; J gene: TRBJ1-5; CDR3 protein: CASSHDSDYSNQPQHF
V gene: TRBV7-2; J gene: TRBJ1-1; CDR3 protein: CASSLSTALNTEAFF
V gene: TRBV4-1; J gene: TRBJ2-7; CDR3 protein: CASSPSGTRSYEQYF
V gene: TRBV2; J gene: TRBJ1-5; CDR3 protein: CASSAKGTGNQPQHF
V gene: TRBV28; J gene: TRBJ2-5; CDR3 protein: CASSLVRVPGTQYF
V gene: TRBV5-4; J gene: TRBJ2-5; CDR3 protein: CASSPPSGRQETQYF
V gene: TRBV5-6; J gene: TRBJ2-1; CDR3 protein: CASSLSGTGVYNEQFF
V gene: TRBV7-2; J gene: TRBJ2-3; CDR3 protein: CASRPPGGLSTDTQYF
V gene: TRBV2; J gene: TRBJ2-1; CDR3 protein: CASSEYLAGVPYNEQFF
V gene: TRBV6-5; J gene: TRBJ1-2; CDR3 protein: CATSLINTIGGYTF
V gene: TRBV6-4; J gene: TRBJ2-1; CDR3 protein: CATSSGRLGEQFF
V gene: TRBV4-1; J gene: TRBJ1-3; CDR3 protein: CASGAGNTIYF
V gene: TRBV19; J gene: TRBJ2-6; CDR3 protein: CASSRNTGPGANVLTF
V gene: TRBV28; J gene: TRBJ1-5; CDR3 protein: CASSPPLGDNQPQHF
V gene: TRBV29-1; J gene: TRBJ2-7; CDR3 protein: CSVRLAGAYEQYF
V gene: TRBV4-3; J gene: TRBJ1-6; CDR3 protein: CASSQDTGYNSPLHF
V gene: TRBV5-6; J gene: TRBJ2-2; CDR3 protein: CASSSIGLAAGELFF
V gene: TRBV7-9; J gene: TRBJ2-6; CDR3 protein: CASSDRAPGANVLTF